This TCR beta chain emerged from a study of OX40 agonist ivuxolimab in advanced cancers. Peripheral blood came from all dose cohorts at three timepoints. Germline CDR1 and CDR2: MGHRA and YSYEKL. Trimming removed 0 bases at V and 0 bases at J, with 6 bases between. This CDR3 contains 16 residues. Study-wide results and caveats: Compared with CD4+, CD8+ T cells on average had more expanded clones.

In regard to this clone: Antigen: not known.

Assay used: immunoSEQ multiplex PCR; TCRdb lists only in-frame clones, some missing. The table has over 65,000 clones, 84% seen once. The TCR comes from an adult with an advanced solid tumor such as melanoma, head and neck, liver or kidney cancer. The chain couples TRBV4-1 to TRBJ1-6; D remains unclear. This sample comprised CD4+ or CD8+ T cells sorted from blood, obtained in a trial of the OX40 agonist ivuxolimab. The CDR3 loop reads CASSQELSSYNSPLHF. The CDR3 DNA reads TGCGCCAGCAGCCAAGAGTTGAGCTCCTATAATTCACCCCTCCACTTT.